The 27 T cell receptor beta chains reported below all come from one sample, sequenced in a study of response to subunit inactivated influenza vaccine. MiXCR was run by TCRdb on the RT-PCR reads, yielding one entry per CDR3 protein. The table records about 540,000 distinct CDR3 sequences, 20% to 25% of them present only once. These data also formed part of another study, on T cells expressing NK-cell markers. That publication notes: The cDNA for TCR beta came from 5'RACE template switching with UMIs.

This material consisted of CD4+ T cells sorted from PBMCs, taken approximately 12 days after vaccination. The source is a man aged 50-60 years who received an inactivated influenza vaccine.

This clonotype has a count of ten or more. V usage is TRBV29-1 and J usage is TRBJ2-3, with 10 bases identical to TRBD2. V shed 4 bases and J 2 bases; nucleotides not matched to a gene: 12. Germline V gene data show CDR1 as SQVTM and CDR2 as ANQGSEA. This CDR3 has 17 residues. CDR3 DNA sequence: TGCAGCGTTGGCCGACCTCTTCTAGCGGGGGACACAGATACGCAGTATTTT. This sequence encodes CSVGRPLLAGDTDTQYF.

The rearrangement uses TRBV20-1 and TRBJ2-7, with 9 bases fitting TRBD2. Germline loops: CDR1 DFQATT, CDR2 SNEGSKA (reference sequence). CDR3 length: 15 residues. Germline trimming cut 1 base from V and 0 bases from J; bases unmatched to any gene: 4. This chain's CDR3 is CSARVLAGFSYEQYF. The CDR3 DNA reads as TGCAGTGCTAGAGTCCTAGCGGGGTTCTCCTACGAGCAGTACTTC.

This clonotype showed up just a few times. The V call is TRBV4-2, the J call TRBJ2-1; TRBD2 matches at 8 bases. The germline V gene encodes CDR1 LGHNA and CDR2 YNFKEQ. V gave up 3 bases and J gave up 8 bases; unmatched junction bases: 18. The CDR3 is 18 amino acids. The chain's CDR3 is CASSHRPPREREWYEQFF. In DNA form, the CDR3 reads TGTGCCAGCAGCCACAGACCCCCCCGGGAGCGGGAGTGGTATGAGCAGTTCTTC.

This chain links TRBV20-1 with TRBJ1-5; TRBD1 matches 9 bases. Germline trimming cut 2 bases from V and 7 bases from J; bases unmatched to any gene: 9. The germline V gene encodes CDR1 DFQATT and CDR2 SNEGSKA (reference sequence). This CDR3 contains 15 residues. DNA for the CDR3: TGCAGTGCTAGACGGTCCGGGACAGGGAGCCAGCCCCAGCATTTT. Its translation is CSARRSGTGSQPQHF.

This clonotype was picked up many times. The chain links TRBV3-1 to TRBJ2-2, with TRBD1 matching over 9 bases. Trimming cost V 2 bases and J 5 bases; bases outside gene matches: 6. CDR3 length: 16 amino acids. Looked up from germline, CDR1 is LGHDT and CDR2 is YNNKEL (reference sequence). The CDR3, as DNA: TGTGCCAGCAGCCAACATCCGGGACAGGGTACCGGGGAGCTGTTTTTT. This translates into CASSQHPGQGTGELFF.

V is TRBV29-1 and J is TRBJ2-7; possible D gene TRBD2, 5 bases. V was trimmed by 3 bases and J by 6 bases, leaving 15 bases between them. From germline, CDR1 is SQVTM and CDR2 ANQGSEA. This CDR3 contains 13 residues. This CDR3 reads CSVEVGSRGEQYF. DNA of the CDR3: TGCAGCGTTGAGGTTGGCAGTCGGGGCGAGCAGTACTTC.

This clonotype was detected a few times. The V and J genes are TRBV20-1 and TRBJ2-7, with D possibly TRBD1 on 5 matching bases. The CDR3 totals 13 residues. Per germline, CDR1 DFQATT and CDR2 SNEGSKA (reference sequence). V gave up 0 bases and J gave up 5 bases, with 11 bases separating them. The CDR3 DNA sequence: TGCAGTGCTAGAGATTCATCAGGGAACGAGCAGTACTTC. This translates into CSARDSSGNEQYF.

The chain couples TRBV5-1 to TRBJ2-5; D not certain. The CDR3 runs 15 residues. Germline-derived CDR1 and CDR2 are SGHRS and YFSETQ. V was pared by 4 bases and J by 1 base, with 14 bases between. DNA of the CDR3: TGCGCCAGCAGCCCCACCAACCCGGTCCAAGAGACCCAGTACTTC. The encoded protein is CASSPTNPVQETQYF.

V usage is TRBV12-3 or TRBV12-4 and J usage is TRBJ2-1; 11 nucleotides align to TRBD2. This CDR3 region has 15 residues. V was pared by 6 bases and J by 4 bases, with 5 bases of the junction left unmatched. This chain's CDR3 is CASRISGGAYNEQFF. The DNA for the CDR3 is TGTGCCAGCAGAATTAGCGGGGGGGCATACAATGAGCAGTTCTTC.

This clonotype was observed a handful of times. The DNA for the CDR3 is TGTGCCAGCAGCCCCGCGTGGCGGGAGAACTACGAGCAGTACTTC. It translates to CASSPAWRENYEQYF. The chain combines TRBV7-9 with TRBJ2-7, with 7 nucleotides matching TRBD2. This CDR3 comprises 15 residues. CDR1 is SEHNR and CDR2 is FQNEAQ in the germline V gene (reference sequence). Trimming cost V 5 bases and J 3 bases; bases outside gene matches: 10. Full variable domain (outside the CDR3, taken from reference TRBV7-9 and TRBJ2-7): DTGVSQNPRHKITKRGQNVTFRCDPISEHNRLYWYRQTLGQGPEFLTYFQNEAQLEKSRLLSDRFSAERPKGSFSTLEIQRTEQGDSAMYLCASSPAWRENYEQYFGPGTRLTVT.

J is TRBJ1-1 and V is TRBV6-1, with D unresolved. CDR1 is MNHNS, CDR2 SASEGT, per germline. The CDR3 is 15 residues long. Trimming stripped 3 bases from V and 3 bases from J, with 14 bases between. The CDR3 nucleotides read TGTGCCAGCAGTGAGTTAAGACTCCAGGACACTGAAGCTTTCTTT. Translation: CASSELRLQDTEAFF.

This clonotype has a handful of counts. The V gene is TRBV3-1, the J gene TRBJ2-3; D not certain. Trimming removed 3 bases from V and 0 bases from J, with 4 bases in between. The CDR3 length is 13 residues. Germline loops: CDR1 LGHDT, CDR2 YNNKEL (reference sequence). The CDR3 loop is CASSHQSTDTQYF. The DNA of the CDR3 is TGTGCCAGCAGCCACCAGAGCACAGATACGCAGTATTTT.

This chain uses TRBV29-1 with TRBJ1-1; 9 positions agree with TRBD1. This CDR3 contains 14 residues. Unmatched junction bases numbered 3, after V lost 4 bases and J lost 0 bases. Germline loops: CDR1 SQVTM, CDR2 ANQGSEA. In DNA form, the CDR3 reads TGCAGCGTTGGGACAGGGGTAATGAACACTGAAGCTTTCTTT. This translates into CSVGTGVMNTEAFF.

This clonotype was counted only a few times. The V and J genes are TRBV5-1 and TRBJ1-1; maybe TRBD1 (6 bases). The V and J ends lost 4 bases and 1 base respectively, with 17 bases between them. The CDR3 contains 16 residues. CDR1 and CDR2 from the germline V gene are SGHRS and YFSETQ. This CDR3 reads CASSHLSGTPNTEAFF. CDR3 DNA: TGCGCCAGCAGCCACCTCTCCGGGACACCGAACACTGAAGCTTTCTTT.

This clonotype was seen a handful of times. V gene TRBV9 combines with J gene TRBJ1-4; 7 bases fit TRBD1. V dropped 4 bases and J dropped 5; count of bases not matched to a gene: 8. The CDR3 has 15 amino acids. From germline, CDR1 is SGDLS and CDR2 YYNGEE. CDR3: CASSLRTGGNEKLFF. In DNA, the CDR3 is TGTGCCAGCAGCCTCCGGACAGGTGGGAATGAAAAACTGTTTTTT.

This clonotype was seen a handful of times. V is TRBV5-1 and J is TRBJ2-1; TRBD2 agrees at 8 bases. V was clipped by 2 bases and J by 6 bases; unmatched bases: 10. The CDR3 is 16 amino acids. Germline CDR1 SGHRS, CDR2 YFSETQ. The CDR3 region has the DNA TGCGCCAGCAGCTTCCCGACTAGCGCGAAGGGCAATGAGCAGTTCTTC. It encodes CASSFPTSAKGNEQFF.

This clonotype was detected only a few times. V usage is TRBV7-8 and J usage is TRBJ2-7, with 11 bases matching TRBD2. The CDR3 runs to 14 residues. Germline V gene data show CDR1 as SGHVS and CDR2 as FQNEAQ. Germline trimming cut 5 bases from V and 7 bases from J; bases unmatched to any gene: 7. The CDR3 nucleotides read TGTGCCAGCAGCAATAGCGGGGGGGCGGGGGAGCAGTACTTC. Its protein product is CASSNSGGAGEQYF. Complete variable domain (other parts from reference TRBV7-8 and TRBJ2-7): GAGVSQSPRYKVAKRGQDVALRCDPISGHVSLFWYQQALGQGPEFLTYFQNEAQLDKSGLPSDRFFAERPEGSVSTLKIQRTQQEDSAVYLCASSNSGGAGEQYFGPGTRLTVT.

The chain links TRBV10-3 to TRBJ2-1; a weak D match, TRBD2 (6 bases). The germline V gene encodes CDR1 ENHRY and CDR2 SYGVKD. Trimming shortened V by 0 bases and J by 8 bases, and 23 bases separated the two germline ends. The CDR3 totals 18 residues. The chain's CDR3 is CAISESIILGREKYEQFF. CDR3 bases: TGTGCCATCAGTGAGTCGATAATCCTAGGGCGGGAAAAATATGAGCAGTTCTTC.

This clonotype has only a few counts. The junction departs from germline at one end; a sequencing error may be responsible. The chain's CDR3 is CATSRDRAVQYF. CDR3 bases: TGTGCCACCAGTAGAGATAGGGCTGTGCAGTACTTC. The chain recombines TRBV15 with TRBJ2-5; no reliable D call. Per the germline V gene, CDR1 is LNHNV and CDR2 is YYDKDF (reference sequence). CDR3 length: 12 residues.

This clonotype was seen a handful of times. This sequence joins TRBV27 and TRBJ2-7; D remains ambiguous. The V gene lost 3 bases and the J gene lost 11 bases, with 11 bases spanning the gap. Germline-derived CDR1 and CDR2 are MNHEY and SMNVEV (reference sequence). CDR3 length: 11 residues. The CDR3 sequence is CASSFGFVEYF. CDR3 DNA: TGTGCCAGCAGTTTCGGGTTCGTGGAGTACTTC.

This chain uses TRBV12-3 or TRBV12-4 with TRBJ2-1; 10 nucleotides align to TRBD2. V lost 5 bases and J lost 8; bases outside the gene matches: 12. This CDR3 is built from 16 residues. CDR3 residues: CASSAFLAGDSDEQFF. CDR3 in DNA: TGTGCCAGCAGTGCGTTTCTAGCGGGAGATTCTGATGAGCAGTTCTTC.

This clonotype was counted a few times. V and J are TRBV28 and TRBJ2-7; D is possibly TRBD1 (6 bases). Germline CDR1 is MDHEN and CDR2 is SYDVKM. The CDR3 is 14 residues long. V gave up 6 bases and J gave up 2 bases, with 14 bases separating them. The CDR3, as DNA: TGTGCCAGCAGCGACCCAGGGGCCCCCTACGAGCAGTACTTC. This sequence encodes CASSDPGAPYEQYF.

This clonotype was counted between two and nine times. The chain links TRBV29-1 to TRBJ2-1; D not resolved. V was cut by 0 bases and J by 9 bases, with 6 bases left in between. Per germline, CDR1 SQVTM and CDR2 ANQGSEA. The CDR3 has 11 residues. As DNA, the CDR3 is TGCAGCGTTGAAGATCTGGGTGAGCAGTTCTTC. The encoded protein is CSVEDLGEQFF.

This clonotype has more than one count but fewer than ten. CDR3 loop: CASSSPILVAGNSYEQYF. CDR3 sequence (DNA): TGTGCCAGCAGTTCCCCCATTTTGGTAGCGGGGAACTCCTACGAGCAGTACTTC. V usage is TRBV28 and J usage is TRBJ2-7; 8 nucleotides match TRBD2. Looked up from germline, CDR1 is MDHEN and CDR2 is SYDVKM. The CDR3 spans 18 residues. V dropped 4 bases and J dropped 0; count of bases not matched to a gene: 14.

CDR3 nucleotides: TGTGCCAGCAGCTCCCGGTCAGATGGCGGCTACACCTTC. Encoded protein: CASSSRSDGGYTF. The chain is built from TRBV7-9 and TRBJ1-2; no firm D call. The germline V gene encodes CDR1 SEHNR and CDR2 FQNEAQ (reference sequence). The CDR3 is 13 residues long. Trimming stripped 4 bases from V and 8 bases from J, with 14 bases between.

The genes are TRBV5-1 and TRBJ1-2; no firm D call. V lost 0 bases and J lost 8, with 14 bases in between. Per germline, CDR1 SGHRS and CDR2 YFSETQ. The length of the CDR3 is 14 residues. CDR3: CASSLARRANGYTF. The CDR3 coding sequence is TGCGCCAGCAGCTTGGCCCGTCGGGCCAACGGCTACACCTTC. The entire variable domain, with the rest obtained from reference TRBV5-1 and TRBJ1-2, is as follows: KAGVTQTPRYLIKTRGQQVTLSCSPISGHRSVSWYQQTPGQGLQFLFEYFSETQRNKGNFPGRFSGRQFSNSRSEMNVSTLELGDSALYLCASSLARRANGYTFGSGTRLTVV.

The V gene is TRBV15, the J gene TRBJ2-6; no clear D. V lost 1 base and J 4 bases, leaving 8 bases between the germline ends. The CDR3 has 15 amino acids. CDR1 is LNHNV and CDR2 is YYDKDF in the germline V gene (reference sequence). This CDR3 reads CATSRGNTGANVLTF. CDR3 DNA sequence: TGTGCCACCAGCAGAGGAAACACCGGGGCCAACGTCCTGACTTTC.